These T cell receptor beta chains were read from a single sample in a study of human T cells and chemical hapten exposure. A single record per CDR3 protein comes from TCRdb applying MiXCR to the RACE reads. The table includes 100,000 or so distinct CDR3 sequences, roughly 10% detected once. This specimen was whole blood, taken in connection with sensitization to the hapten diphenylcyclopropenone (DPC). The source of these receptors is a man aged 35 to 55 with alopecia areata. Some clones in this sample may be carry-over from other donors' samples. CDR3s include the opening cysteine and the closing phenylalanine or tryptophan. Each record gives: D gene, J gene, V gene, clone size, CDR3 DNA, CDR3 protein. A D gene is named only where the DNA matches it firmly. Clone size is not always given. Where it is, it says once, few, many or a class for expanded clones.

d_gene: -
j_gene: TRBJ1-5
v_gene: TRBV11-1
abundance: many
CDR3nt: TGTGCCAGCAGCTTAGGGCCGGTTCAGCCCCAGCATTTT
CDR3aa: CASSLGPVQPQHF

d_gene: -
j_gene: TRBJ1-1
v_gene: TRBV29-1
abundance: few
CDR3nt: TGCAGCGTCCTCGGAGGGGTGGGAACTGAAGCTTTCTTT
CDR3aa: CSVLGGVGTEAFF

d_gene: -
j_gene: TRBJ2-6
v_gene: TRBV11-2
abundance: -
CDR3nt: TGTGCCAGCAGCCGGGTCGGGGGATCTGGGGCCAACGTCCTGACTTTC
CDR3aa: CASSRVGGSGANVLTF

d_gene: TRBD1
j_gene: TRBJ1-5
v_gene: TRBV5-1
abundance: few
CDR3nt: TGCGCCAGCAGCTTAGGGACAGGGATGTCCAATCAGCCCCAGCATTTT
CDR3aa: CASSLGTGMSNQPQHF

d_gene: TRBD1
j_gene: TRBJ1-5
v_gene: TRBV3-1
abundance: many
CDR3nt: TGTGCCAGCAGCCAAGGCCGGGACAGGGTGGATCAGCCCCAGCATTTT
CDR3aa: CASSQGRDRVDQPQHF

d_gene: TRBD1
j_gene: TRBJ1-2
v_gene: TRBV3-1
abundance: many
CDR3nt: TGTGCCAGCAGCCGAGGGACAGGGTATGACGTCGGCTACACCTTC
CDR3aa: CASSRGTGYDVGYTF

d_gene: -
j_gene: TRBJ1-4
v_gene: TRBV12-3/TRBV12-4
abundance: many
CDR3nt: TGTGCCAGCAGGTTACAGGGCGGGTCTAATGAAAAACTGTTTTTT
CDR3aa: CASRLQGGSNEKLFF

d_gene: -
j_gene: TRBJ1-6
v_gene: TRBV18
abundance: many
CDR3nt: TGTGCCAGCTCACCGGAGGCCCCAGCGGGGGCCAGTTCACCCCTCCACTTT
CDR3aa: CASSPEAPAGASSPLHF

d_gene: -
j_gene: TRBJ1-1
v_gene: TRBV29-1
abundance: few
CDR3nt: TGCAGCGTTGTGGGTGCCGGATACACTGAAGCTTTCTTT
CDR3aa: CSVVGAGYTEAFF

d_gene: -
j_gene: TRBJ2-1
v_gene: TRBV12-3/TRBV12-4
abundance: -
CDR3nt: TGTGCCAGCATCCTGGGGGTCTCCAATGAGCAGTTCTTC
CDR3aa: CASILGVSNEQFF

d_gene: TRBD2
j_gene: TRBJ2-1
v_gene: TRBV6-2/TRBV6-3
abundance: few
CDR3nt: TGTGCCAGCAGTTACGGGGGGGAGGGCCGGAGTGAGCAGTTCTTC
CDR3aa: CASSYGGEGRSEQFF

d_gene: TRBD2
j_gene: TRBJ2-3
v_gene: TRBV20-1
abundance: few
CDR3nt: TGCAGTGCCCCAAATATAGCGGGAAACACAGATACGCAGTATTTT
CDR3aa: CSAPNIAGNTDTQYF

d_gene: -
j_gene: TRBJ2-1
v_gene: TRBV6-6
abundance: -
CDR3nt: TGTGCCAGTGTCCGGGGTTTGACCGTCGGTGAGCAGTTCTTC
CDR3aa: CASVRGLTVGEQFF

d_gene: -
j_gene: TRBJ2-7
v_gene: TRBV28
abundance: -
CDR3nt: TGTGCCAGCAGTCTAAGGTCCCCCTACGAGCAGTACTTC
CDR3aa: CASSLRSPYEQYF

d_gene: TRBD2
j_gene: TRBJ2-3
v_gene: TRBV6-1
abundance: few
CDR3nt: TGTGCCAGCAGTGCTACTAGCGGATCTAGCACAGATACGCAGTATTTT
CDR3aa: CASSATSGSSTDTQYF

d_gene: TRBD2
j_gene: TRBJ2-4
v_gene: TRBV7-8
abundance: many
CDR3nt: TGTGCCAGCAGCTTACAAACTAGCGGGGGGGTCGGCAAAAACATTCAGTACTTC
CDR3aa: CASSLQTSGGVGKNIQYF

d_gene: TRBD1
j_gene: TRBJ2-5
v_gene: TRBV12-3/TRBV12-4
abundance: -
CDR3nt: TGTGCCAGCAGGCCGGGACAGGGGGGTCAAGAGACCCAGTACTTC
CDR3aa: CASRPGQGGQETQYF

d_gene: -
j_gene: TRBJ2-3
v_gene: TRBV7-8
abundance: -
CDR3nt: TGTGCCAGCAGCTTATTCCCTCTTGCAGATACGCAGTATTTT
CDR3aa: CASSLFPLADTQYF

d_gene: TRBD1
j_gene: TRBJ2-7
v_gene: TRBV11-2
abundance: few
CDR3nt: TGTGCCAGCAGCCGCATCCCGGGACAGGGTATCGAGCAGTACTTC
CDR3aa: CASSRIPGQGIEQYF

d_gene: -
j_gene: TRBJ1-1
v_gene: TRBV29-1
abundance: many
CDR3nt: TGCAGCGTTGTAGATCCGGGTGAAGCTTTCTTT
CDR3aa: CSVVDPGEAFF

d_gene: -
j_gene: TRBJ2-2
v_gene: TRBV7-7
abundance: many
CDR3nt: TGTGCTAGCAGCACTCGCACCGGGGAGCTGTTTTTT
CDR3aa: CASSTRTGELFF

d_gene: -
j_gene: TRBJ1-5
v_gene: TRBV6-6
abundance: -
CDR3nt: TGTGCCAGCACCAACCAGAGGAATCAGCCCCAGCATTTT
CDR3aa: CASTNQRNQPQHF

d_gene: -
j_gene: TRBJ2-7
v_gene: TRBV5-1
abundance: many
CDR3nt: TGCGCCAGCAGCTCAACCGACTACAACGAGCAGTACTTC
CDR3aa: CASSSTDYNEQYF

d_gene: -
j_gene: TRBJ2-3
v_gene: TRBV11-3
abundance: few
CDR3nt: TGTGCCAGCAGCTTAGAGGGAGATATGCAGTATTTT
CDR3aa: CASSLEGDMQYF

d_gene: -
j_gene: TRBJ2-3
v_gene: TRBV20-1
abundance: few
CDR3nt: TGCAGTGCCCCTTCTCAGGCAGATACGCAGTATTTT
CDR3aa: CSAPSQADTQYF

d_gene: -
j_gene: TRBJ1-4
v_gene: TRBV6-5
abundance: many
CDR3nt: TGTGCCAGCAGTTCTACAGGGAATCGAGAAAAACTGTTTTTT
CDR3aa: CASSSTGNREKLFF

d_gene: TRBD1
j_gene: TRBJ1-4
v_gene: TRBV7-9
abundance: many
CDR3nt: TGTGCCAGCAGCTACGGACAGGGAAGGGAAAAACTGTTTTTT
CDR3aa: CASSYGQGREKLFF

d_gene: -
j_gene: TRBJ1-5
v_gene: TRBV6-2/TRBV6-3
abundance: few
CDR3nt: TGTGCCAGCAGTAGCCCGGGGAGGTTCAATCAGCCCCAGCATTTT
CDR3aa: CASSSPGRFNQPQHF

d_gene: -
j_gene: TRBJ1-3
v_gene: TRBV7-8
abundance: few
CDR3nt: TGTGCCAGCAGCTTACAGGGAGTCGAAAACACCATATATTTT
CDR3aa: CASSLQGVENTIYF

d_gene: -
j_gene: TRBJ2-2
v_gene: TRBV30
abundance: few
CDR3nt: TGTGCCTGGAGTCCGGCACAGGGTGGGGGTTTCGGGGAGCTGTTTTTT
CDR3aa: CAWSPAQGGGFGELFF

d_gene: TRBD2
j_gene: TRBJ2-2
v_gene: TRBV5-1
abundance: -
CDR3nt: TGCGCCAGCAGCTTTTGGACTAGCGGGAGCGCGAACACCGGGGAGCTGTTTTTT
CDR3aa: CASSFWTSGSANTGELFF

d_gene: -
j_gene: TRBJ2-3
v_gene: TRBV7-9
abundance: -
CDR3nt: TGTGCCAGCGTTGCGGTCACAGATACGCAGTATTTT
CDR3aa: CASVAVTDTQYF

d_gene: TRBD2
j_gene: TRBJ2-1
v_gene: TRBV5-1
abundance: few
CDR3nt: TGCGCCAGCAGCTTGGAAGCGGGAGGGCCCTACAATGAGCAGTTCTTC
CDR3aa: CASSLEAGGPYNEQFF

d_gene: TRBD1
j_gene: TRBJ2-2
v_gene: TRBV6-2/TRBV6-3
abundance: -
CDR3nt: TGTGCCAGCAGTTACCCCACAGGGGCGAACACCGGGGAGCTGTTTTTT
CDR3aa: CASSYPTGANTGELFF

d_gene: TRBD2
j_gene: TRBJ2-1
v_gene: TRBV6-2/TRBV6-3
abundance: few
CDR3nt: TGTGCCAGCAGTATCTTTCAAACAGGACTAGCGGGAGCCGAGCAGTTCTTC
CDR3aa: CASSIFQTGLAGAEQFF

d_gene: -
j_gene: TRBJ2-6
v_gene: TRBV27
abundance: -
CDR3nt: TGTGCCAGCAGGGTGAGCTGGGGGGCCAACGTCCTGACTTTC
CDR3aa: CASRVSWGANVLTF

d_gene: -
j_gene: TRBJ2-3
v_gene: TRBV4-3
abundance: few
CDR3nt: TGCGCCAGCAGCCAAGAGGCAAACCCCCGAAGCACAGATACGCAGTATTTT
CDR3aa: CASSQEANPRSTDTQYF

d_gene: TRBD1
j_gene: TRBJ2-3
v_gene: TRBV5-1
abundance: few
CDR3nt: TGCGCCAGCAGCACTGGGACAGGGGGCCTGCGAAGCACAGATACGCAGTATTTT
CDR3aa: CASSTGTGGLRSTDTQYF

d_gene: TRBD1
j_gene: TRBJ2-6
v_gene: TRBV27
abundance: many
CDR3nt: TGTGCCAGCAGTCCGGGACAGGGGGCGATTGGGGCCAACGTCCTGACTTTC
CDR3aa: CASSPGQGAIGANVLTF

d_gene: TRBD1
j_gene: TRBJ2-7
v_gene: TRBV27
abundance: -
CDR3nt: TGTGCCAGCAGTACTCGACAGGGGGCCAGGGAGCAGTACTTC
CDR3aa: CASSTRQGAREQYF

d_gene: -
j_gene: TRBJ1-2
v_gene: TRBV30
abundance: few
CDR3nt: TGTGCCTGGAGTATGGCCCTGGGGGGTTCCAGTTTTCCTAACTATGGCTACACCTTC
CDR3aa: CAWSMALGGSSFPNYGYTF